This T cell receptor beta chain was identified in a study of OX40 agonist ivuxolimab in advanced cancers. About the study: The eligibility criteria allowed prior anti-PD-1, anti-PD-L1 or anti-CTLA-4 therapy, and about 40% had some.

The CDR3 length is 11 residues. Trimming removed 7 bases at V and 5 bases at J, with 9 bases between. CDR1 and CDR2 (germline): SQVTM, ANQGSEA. Sequencing used immunoSEQ multiplex PCR; TCRdb keeps in-frame clones, though not all of them. The table lists about 16,000 clones, roughly 90% of them singletons. The origin of this receptor is an adult with an advanced solid tumor such as melanoma, head and neck, liver or kidney cancer. The chain couples TRBV29-1 to TRBJ2-1; D remains unclear. This sample comprised CD4+ or CD8+ T cells sorted from blood, obtained in a trial of the OX40 agonist ivuxolimab. The CDR3 DNA follows: TGCAGCGATGTGGTCGACAATGAGCAGTTCTTC. Translated: CSDVVDNEQFF.